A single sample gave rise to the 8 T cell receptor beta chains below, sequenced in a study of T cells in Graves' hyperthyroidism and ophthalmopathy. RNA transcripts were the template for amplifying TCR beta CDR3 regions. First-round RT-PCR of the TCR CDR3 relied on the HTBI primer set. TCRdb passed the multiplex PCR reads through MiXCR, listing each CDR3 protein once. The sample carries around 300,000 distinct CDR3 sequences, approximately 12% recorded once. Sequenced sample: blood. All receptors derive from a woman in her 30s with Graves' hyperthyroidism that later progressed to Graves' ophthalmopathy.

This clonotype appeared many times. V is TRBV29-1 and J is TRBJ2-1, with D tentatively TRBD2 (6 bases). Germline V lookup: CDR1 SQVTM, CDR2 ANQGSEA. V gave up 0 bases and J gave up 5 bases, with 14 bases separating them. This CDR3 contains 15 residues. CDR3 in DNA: TGCAGCGTTGAAGATCTAGCGAGGGACCACAATGAGCAGTTCTTC. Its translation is CSVEDLARDHNEQFF.

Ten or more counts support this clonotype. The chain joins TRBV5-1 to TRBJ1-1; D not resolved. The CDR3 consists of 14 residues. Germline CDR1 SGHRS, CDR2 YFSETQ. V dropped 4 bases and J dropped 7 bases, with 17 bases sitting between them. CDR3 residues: CASSSQTAGSEAFF. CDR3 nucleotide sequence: TGCGCCAGCAGCAGTCAGACGGCCGGAAGTGAAGCTTTCTTT.

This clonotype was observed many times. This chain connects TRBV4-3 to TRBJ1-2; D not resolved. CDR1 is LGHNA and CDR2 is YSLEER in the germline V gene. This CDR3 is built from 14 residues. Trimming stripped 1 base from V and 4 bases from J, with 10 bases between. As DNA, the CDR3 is TGCGCCAGCAGCCAAGGCGGCAGCCTCTATGGCTACACCTTC. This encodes CASSQGGSLYGYTF.

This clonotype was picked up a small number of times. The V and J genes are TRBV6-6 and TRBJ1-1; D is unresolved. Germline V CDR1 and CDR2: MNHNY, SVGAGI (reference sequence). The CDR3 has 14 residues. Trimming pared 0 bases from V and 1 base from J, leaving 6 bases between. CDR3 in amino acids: CASSYSTGNTEAFF. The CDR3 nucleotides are TGTGCCAGCAGTTACTCGACGGGGAACACTGAAGCTTTCTTT.

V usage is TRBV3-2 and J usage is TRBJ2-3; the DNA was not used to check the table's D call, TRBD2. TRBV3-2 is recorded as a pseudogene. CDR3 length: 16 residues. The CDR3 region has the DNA TGTGCCAGCAGCCAAGTTAGCGGGAGACCGACAGATACGCAGTATTTT. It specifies CASSQVSGRPTDTQYF.

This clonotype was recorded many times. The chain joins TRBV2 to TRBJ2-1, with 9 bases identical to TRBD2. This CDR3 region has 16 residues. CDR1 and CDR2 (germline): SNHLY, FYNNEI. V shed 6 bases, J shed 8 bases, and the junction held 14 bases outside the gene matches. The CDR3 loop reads CASRVAGEKPEDEQFF. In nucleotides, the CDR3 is TGTGCCAGCAGGGTAGCGGGAGAGAAGCCCGAGGATGAGCAGTTCTTC.

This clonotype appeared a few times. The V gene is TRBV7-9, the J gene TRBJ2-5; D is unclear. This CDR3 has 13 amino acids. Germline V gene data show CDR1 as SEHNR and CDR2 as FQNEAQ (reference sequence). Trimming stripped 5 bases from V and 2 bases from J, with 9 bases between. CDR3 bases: TGTGCCAGCAGCCGTCGACCACAAGAGACCCAGTACTTC. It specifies CASSRRPQETQYF.

The CDR3 loop is CAWSPGASGAENQETQYF. The CDR3 nucleotides read TGTGCCTGGAGCCCAGGGGCTAGCGGAGCGGAAAACCAAGAGACCCAGTACTTC. The rearrangement joins TRBV30 to TRBJ2-5; maybe TRBD2 (7 bases). V was pared by 3 bases and J by 0 bases, with 23 bases between. From germline, CDR1 is GTSNPN and CDR2 SVGIG (reference sequence). The CDR3 is 18 residues long.